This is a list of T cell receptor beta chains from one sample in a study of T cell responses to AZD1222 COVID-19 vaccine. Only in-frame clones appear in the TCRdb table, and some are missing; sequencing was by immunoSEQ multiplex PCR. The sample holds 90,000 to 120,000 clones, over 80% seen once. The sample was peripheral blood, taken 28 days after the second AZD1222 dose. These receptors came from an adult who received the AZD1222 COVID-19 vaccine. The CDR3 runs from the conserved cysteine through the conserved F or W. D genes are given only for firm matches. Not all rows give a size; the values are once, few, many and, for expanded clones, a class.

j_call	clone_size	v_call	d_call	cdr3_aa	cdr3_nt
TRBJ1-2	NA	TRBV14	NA	CASSQLLGRAGYTF	TGTGCCAGCAGCCAACTCCTGGGGCGCGCTGGCTACACCTTC
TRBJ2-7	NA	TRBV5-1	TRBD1	CASSSGDRAYEQYF	TGCGCCAGCAGCTCCGGCGACAGGGCCTACGAGCAGTACTTC
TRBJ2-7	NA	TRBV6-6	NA	CASRPSTYEQYF	TGTGCCAGCAGGCCTTCGACCTACGAGCAGTACTTC
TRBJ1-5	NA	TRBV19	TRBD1	CASKTGANQPQHF	TGTGCCAGCAAGACAGGGGCCAATCAGCCCCAGCATTTT
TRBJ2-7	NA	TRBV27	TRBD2	CASSLSGGSSRYEQYF	TGTGCCAGCAGTTTATCGGGGGGGTCCTCGCGCTACGAGCAGTACTTC
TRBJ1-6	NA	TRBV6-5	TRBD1	CASSPGQGAGSPLHF	TGTGCCAGCAGCCCGGGACAGGGGGCGGGCTCACCCCTCCACTTT
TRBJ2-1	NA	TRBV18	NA	CASSPTTSYNEQFF	TGTGCCAGCTCACCGACCACGTCCTACAATGAGCAGTTCTTC
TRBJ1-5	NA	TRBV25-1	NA	CASSDRVGQPQHF	TGTGCCAGCAGTGACAGGGTGGGCCAGCCCCAGCATTTT
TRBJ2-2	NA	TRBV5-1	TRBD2	CASSLSGSFTGELFF	TGCGCCAGCAGCTTAAGCGGGAGCTTCACCGGGGAGCTGTTTTTT
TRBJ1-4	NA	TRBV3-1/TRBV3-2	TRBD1	CASSQHGTGNEKLFF	TGTGCCAGCAGCCAACACGGGACAGGGAACGAAAAACTGTTTTTT
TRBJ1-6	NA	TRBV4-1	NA	CASSQDGLSSYNSPLHF	TGCGCCAGCAGCCAAGATGGGCTAAGCTCCTATAATTCACCCCTCCACTTT
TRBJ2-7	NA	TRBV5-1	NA	CASSLASGPYEQYF	TGCGCCAGCAGCTTGGCCTCGGGACCCTACGAGCAGTACTTC
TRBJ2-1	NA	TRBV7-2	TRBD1	CASSLGGDRRNEQFF	TGTGCCAGCAGCTTAGGGGGGGACAGGAGGAATGAGCAGTTCTTC
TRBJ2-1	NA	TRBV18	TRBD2	CASSPPGGPWHEQFF	TGTGCCAGCTCACCACCGGGAGGGCCATGGCATGAGCAGTTCTTC
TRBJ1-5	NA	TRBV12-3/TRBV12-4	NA	CASSPVSGVAQHF	TGTGCCAGCAGCCCTGTATCAGGGGTGGCCCAGCATTTT
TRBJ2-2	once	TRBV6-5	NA	CASIAEFNTGELFF	TGTGCCAGCATTGCGGAGTTTAACACCGGGGAGCTGTTTTTT